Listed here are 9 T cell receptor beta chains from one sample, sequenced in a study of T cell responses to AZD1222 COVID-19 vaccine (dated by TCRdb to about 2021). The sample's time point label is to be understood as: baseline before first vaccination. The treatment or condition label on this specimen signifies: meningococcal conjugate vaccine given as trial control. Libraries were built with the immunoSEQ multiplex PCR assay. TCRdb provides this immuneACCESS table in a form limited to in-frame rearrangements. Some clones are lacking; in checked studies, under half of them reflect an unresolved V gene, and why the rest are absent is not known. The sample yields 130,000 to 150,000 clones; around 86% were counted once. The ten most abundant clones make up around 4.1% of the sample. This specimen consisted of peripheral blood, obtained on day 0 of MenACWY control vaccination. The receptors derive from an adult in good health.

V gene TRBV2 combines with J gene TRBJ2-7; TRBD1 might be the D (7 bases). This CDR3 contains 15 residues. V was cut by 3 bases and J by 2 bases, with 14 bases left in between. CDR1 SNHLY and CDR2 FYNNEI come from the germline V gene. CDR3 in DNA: TGTGCCAGCAGTGAGGAGGGACAGCCTACCTACGAGCAGTACTTC. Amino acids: CASSEEGQPTYEQYF.

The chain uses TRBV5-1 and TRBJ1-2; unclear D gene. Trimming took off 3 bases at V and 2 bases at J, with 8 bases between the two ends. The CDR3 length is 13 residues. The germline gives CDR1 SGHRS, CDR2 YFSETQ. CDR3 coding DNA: TGCGCCAGCAGCTCACTCAGGAACTATGGCTACACCTTC. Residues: CASSSLRNYGYTF.

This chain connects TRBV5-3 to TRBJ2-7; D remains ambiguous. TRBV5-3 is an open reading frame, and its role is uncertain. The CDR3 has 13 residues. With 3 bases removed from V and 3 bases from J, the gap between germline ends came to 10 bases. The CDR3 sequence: CARSCPGYYEQYV. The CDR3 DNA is TGTGCCAGAAGCTGCCCCGGGTACTACGAGCAGTACGTC.

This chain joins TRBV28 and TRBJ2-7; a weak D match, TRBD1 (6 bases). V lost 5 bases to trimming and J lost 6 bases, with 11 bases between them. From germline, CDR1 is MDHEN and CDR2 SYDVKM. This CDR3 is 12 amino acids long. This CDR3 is CASSPPQGEQYV. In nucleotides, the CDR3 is TGTGCCAGCAGTCCGCCACAGGGCGAGCAGTACGTC.

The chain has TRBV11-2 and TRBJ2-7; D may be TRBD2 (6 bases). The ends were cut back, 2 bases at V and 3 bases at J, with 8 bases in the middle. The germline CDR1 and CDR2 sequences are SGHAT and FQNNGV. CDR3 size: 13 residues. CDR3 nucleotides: TGTGCCAGCAGCTTACTCGGGGGCTACGAGCAGTACTTC. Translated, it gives CASSLLGGYEQYF.

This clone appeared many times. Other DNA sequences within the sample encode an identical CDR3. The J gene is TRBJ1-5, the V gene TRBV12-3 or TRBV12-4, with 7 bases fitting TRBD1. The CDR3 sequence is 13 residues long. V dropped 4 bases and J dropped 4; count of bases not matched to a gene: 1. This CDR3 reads CASSSQGNQPQHF. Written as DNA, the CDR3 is TGTGCCAGCAGTTCACAGGGGAATCAGCCCCAGCATTTT.

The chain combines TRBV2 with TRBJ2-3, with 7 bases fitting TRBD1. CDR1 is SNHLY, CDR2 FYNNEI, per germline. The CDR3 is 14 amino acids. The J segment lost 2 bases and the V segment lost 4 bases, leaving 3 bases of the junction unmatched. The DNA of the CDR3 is TGTGCCAGCAGTGCGGGACAGCACACAGATACGCAGTATTTT. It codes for CASSAGQHTDTQYF. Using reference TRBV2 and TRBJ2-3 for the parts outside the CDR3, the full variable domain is EPEVTQTPSHQVTQMGQEVILRCVPISNHLYFYWYRQILGQKVEFLVSFYNNEISEKSEIFDDQFSVERPDGSNFTLKIRSTKLEDSAMYFCASSAGQHTDTQYFGPGTRLTVL.

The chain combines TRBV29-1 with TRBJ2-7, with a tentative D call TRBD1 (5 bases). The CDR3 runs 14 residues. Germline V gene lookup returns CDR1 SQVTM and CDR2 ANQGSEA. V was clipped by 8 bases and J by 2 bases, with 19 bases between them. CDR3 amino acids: CSLYQAGNTYEQYF. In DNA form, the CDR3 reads TGCAGCCTCTACCAGGCAGGGAACACCTACGAGCAGTACTTC.

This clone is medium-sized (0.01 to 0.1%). DNA for the CDR3: TGTGCCAGCAGCTCGACAGGGCCTGGCAATCAGCCCCAGCATTTT. As protein: CASSSTGPGNQPQHF. The chain uses TRBV7-9 and TRBJ1-5; the match to TRBD1 covers 7 bases. J lost 2 bases, V lost 4 bases, and 5 bases had no gene match. Germline values: CDR1 SEHNR, CDR2 FQNEAQ (reference sequence). CDR3 size: 15 residues. The full variable domain, with the rest looked up from reference TRBV7-9 and TRBJ1-5, is DTGVSQNPRHKITKRGQNVTFRCDPISEHNRLYWYRQTLGQGPEFLTYFQNEAQLEKSRLLSDRFSAERPKGSFSTLEIQRTEQGDSAMYLCASSSTGPGNQPQHFGDGTRLSIL.